This T cell receptor (beta chain) is from a study of vaccination effects on CD4 cells after COVID-19. Libraries were prepared by immunoSEQ multiplex PCR; TCRdb keeps only in-frame clonotypes and omits some of them. The sample holds roughly 50,000 clones, about four fifths seen once. Regarding this clone: Its target is unknown.

In the ViraFEST assay, antigen-specific CD4+ clonotypes were identified by expansion after peptide-pool stimulation. Culture lasted about ten days before CD4+ T cell isolation. Vaccinated participants had no history of SARS-CoV-2 infection and tested negative for nucleocapsid antibodies. On day 3 and again on day 7, half the medium was replaced with IL-2 medium. The CDR3 extends over 14 amino acids. V lost 0 bases to trimming and J lost 9 bases, with 14 bases between them. CDR1 is MNHEY, CDR2 SVGEGT, per germline. The sequences come from CD4+ T cells from PBMCs cultured with HCoV-OC43 spike peptides, collected before COVID-19 vaccination. Sample subset: HCoV-OC43 spike overlapping peptide pool stimulation. The sequence came from a human donor who received a COVID-19 vaccine. The chain recombines TRBV6-2 or TRBV6-3 with TRBJ2-5; D gene uncertain. CDR3 protein: CASSYSRAIRAQYF. As DNA, the CDR3 is TGTGCCAGCAGTTACTCGAGAGCAATTAGGGCCCAGTACTTC.